The 17 T cell receptor beta chains reported below all come from one sample, sequenced in a study of blood T cell repertoires in COVID-19. The assay was immunoSEQ multiplex PCR, and TCRdb's table has in-frame clones only and misses some. This sample carries tens of thousands of clones, roughly 90% of them seen once, and the ten largest clones take about 1.2%. Sequencing used peripheral blood. These TCRs come from a woman aged 55-75 years with acute or convalescent COVID-19.

The rearrangement joins TRBV5-4 to TRBJ2-7; 7 bases match TRBD1. CDR3 length equals 14 residues. Germline V gene data show CDR1 as SGHNT and CDR2 as YYREEE (reference sequence). The trim removed 5 bases at V and 1 base at J, leaving 6 bases unmatched. The CDR3 loop reads CASRTRDSSYEQYV. DNA for the CDR3: TGTGCCAGCAGGACAAGGGACAGTTCCTACGAGCAGTACGTC.

V usage is TRBV5-4 and J usage is TRBJ2-3; 14 bases are shared with TRBD2. CDR1 is SGHNT and CDR2 is YYREEE in the germline V gene (reference sequence). The J segment lost 4 bases and the V segment lost 4 bases, leaving 8 bases of the junction unmatched. CDR3 size: 17 residues. The DNA for the CDR3 is TGTGCCAGCAGCCCGGGGACTAGCGGGAGCTGGGCAGATACGCAGTATTTT. It encodes CASSPGTSGSWADTQYF.

The V and J genes are TRBV9 and TRBJ2-2; TRBD1 matches 9 bases. V lost 3 bases and J lost 7; bases outside the gene matches: 7. This CDR3 spans 15 amino acids. The V gene's germline CDR1 is SGDLS and CDR2 YYNGEE. The CDR3 sequence: CASSAGTGRNGELFF. The CDR3 region has the DNA TGTGCCAGCAGCGCCGGGACAGGGAGAAACGGGGAGCTGTTTTTT.

The chain recombines TRBV5-1 with TRBJ2-2, with 9 bases that match TRBD1. The CDR3 runs to 17 residues. The junction had 8 bases not matched to a gene; V was cut back by 4 bases and J by 1 base. The V gene's germline CDR1 is SGHRS and CDR2 YFSETQ. CDR3 sequence: CASSHSGTGRNTGELFF. CDR3 in DNA: TGCGCCAGCAGCCATTCCGGGACAGGGAGGAACACCGGGGAGCTGTTTTTT.

V is TRBV25-1 and J is TRBJ1-1, with unresolved D. V shed 1 base and J shed 5 bases, with 8 bases lying between them. CDR1 is MGHDK, CDR2 SYGVNS, per germline. CDR3 length: 13 residues. The chain's CDR3 is CASSESGLTEAFF. Here the CDR3 DNA reads TGTGCCAGCAGTGAATCGGGGTTAACTGAAGCTTTCTTT.

The chain couples TRBV29-1 to TRBJ1-1, with D perhaps TRBD1 (6 bases). Trimming left V 8 bases short and J 0 bases short, with 16 bases between. The CDR3 runs 14 residues. Germline CDR1 and CDR2: SQVTM and ANQGSEA. For the CDR3, the DNA is TGCAGCACCGTACGGGGGGCGATGAACACTGAAGCTTTCTTT. Its protein product is CSTVRGAMNTEAFF.

The chain's CDR3 is CASSPSAGTGKVTGKLFF. The CDR3 nucleotides read TGTGCCAGCTCACCGAGTGCGGGGACAGGGAAGGTTACGGGAAAACTGTTTTTT. This rearrangement joins TRBV18 to TRBJ1-4; TRBD1 agrees at 9 bases. CDR1 is KGHSH and CDR2 is LQKENI in the germline V gene. Trimming cost V 3 bases and J 10 bases; bases outside gene matches: 18. The CDR3 totals 18 residues.

The chain links TRBV5-1 to TRBJ2-2; 8 positions agree with TRBD1. Germline assignment: CDR1 SGHRS and CDR2 YFSETQ. The trim removed 4 bases at V and 6 bases at J, leaving 5 bases unmatched. The CDR3 has 14 residues. The CDR3 nucleotides read TGCGCCAGCAGCATGTTACAGGGGGCCGGGGAGCTGTTTTTT. Amino acids: CASSMLQGAGELFF.

J is TRBJ1-1 and V is TRBV2; D is unclear. Germline V gene data show CDR1 as SNHLY and CDR2 as FYNNEI. V lost 7 bases to trimming and J lost 11 bases, with 14 bases between them. This CDR3 spans 11 amino acids. The CDR3, as DNA: TGTGCCAGCAATGTCGTAGAATATGCTTTCTTT. It specifies CASNVVEYAFF.

V usage is TRBV20-1 and J usage is TRBJ2-5; D perhaps matches TRBD2 (6 bases). Germline V gene lookup returns CDR1 DFQATT and CDR2 SNEGSKA (reference sequence). CDR3 length: 15 amino acids. Trimming stripped 3 bases from V and 2 bases from J, with 16 bases between. Here the CDR3 reads CSASPLGLRQETQYF. The CDR3 DNA is TGCAGTGCTAGTCCTTTGGGACTCAGACAAGAGACCCAGTACTTC.

J is TRBJ1-1 and V is TRBV7-9; no clear D. The V gene lost 5 bases and the J gene lost 5 bases, with 15 bases spanning the gap. The CDR3 sequence is 14 residues long. The V gene's germline CDR1 is SEHNR and CDR2 FQNEAQ (reference sequence). The CDR3 protein is CASSTAGSDTEAFF. CDR3 nucleotide sequence: TGTGCCAGCAGCACCGCGGGCAGCGATACTGAAGCTTTCTTT.

The gene calls are TRBV6-5 and TRBJ2-3, with 9 bases lining up with TRBD2. Germline-derived CDR1 and CDR2 are MNHEY and SVGAGI. This CDR3 comprises 15 residues. V lost 5 bases, J lost 2 bases, and 5 bases stayed unmatched. The CDR3 sequence is CASSRLAGFTDTQYF. The CDR3 nucleotides read TGTGCCAGCAGTAGGCTAGCGGGATTCACAGATACGCAGTATTTT.

The V call is TRBV9, the J call TRBJ2-1; TRBD2 is a possible D gene (7 bases). CDR1 and CDR2 from the germline V gene are SGDLS and YYNGEE. CDR3 length: 12 residues. Trimming stripped 4 bases from V and 13 bases from J, with 15 bases between. The chain's CDR3 is CASSPSGQRQFF. As DNA, the CDR3 is TGTGCCAGCAGCCCTAGCGGACAGCGTCAGTTCTTC.

The V and J genes are TRBV5-4 and TRBJ1-2, with D possibly TRBD1 on 5 matching bases. Per germline, CDR1 SGHNT and CDR2 YYREEE (reference sequence). This CDR3 has 14 amino acids. V was trimmed by 3 bases and J by 8 bases, leaving 17 bases between them. The CDR3 DNA sequence: TGTGCCAGCAGCTCCCCGGGACTATACTTGGGCTACACCTTC. This translates into CASSSPGLYLGYTF.

This chain uses TRBV14 with TRBJ1-4; TRBD1 agrees at 7 bases. Trimming at V came to 1 base and at J to 7 bases, leaving 6 bases not matched to a gene. The CDR3 consists of 15 residues. Germline V gives CDR1 SGHDN, CDR2 FVKESK. The CDR3 coding sequence is TGTGCCAGCAGCCAAGTAGGGGGCAGGATTGAAAAACTGTTTTTT. Translating it yields CASSQVGGRIEKLFF. Filled out from reference TRBV14 and TRBJ1-4, the complete variable domain reads EAGVTQFPSHSVIEKGQTVTLRCDPISGHDNLYWYRRVMGKEIKFLLHFVKESKQDESGMPNNRFLAERTGGTYSTLKVQPAELEDSGVYFCASSQVGGRIEKLFFGSGTQLSVL.

This clone was observed once. The V gene is TRBV28, the J gene TRBJ1-4, with D possibly TRBD1 on 5 matching bases. Germline assignment: CDR1 MDHEN and CDR2 SYDVKM. The CDR3 spans 16 residues. The V gene lost 2 bases and the J gene lost 5 bases, with 15 bases spanning the gap. For the CDR3, the DNA is TGTGCCAGCAGTTTAAACAGGTGGGGGGGAAATGAAAAACTGTTTTTT. It is translated as CASSLNRWGGNEKLFF.

DNA for the CDR3: TGCGCCAGCAGCCCGGCAGGGCTCTCTGGGGCCAACGTCCTGACTTTC. Amino acid sequence: CASSPAGLSGANVLTF. This chain uses TRBV5-1 with TRBJ2-6; TRBD1 is a possible D gene (5 bases). Germline-derived CDR1 and CDR2 are SGHRS and YFSETQ. V lost 4 bases to trimming and J lost 0 bases, with 11 bases between them. The CDR3 is 16 residues long.